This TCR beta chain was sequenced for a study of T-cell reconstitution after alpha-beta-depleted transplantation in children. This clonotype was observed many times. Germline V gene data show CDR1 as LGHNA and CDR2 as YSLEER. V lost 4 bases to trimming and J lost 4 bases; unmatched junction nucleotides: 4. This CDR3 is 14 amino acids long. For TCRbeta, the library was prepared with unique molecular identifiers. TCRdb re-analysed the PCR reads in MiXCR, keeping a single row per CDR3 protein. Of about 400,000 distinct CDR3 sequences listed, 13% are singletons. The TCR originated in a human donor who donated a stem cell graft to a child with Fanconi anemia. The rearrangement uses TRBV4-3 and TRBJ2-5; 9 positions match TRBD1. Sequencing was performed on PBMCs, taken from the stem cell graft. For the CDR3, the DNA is TGCGCCAGCAGCCCACAGACAGGGGGAGAGACCCAGTACTTC. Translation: CASSPQTGGETQYF.